Detailed here is one TCR beta chain. Its antigen is currently not known. Base qualities are not recorded, but no much larger clone differs from it by a single base. The data were obtained in a study of blood T cell repertoires in COVID-19 (dated by TCRdb to the early 2020s). About the full investigation: Samples from collaborators originated in the United States, Italy and Spain and spanned both the acute and convalescent phases of COVID-19. The dataset comprised deeply sampled blood TCRbeta repertoires from subjects exposed to, actively infected with, or recovered from COVID-19. The repertoires were released in a freely available public database intended as a resource for research on the immune response to SARS-CoV-2. The prospective study material was composed of cDNA or gDNA derived from T cells, B-cell-depleted T cells, or PBMCs. Where available, HLA class I and class II types were taken from metadata supplied by the sample provider and were not determined by assay-based typing. Nearly every sample came with metadata listing a de-identified subject ID, COVID-19 status, age in years and sex. The samples were drawn from two sources: the first 160 participants of the ongoing ImmuneRACE study, and about 1,300 subjects contributed by 6 global collaborators.

V and J are truncated by 1 base and 8 bases respectively, leaving an intervening sequence of 14 bases. The CDR3 holds 15 amino acids from the cysteine to the phenylalanine. Kept here is only the CDR3 DNA, which spans 45 bases and is read in frame from base 1. The germline V gene supplies CDR1 MGHDK and CDR2 SYGVNS. Each collaborating institution followed its own protocols to collect whole blood in K2EDTA tubes. For TCRbeta analysis, collaborators shipped samples in one of three forms: frozen whole blood, isolated PBMCs, or DNA extracted from either of those sample types. TCRbeta CDR3 regions were amplified from genomic DNA by means of the immunoSEQ Assay, a bias-controlled multiplex PCR. The paper's processing steps were these. The number of nucleated cells in each sample was estimated from the amplification of reference gene primers within the assay. To quantify the absolute abundance of each unique TCRbeta CDR3 rearrangement, sequence reads were collapsed and filtered. For each sample, productive Simpson clonality was calculated as the square root of Simpson's diversity index over productive rearrangements. As stored in TCRdb, this immuneACCESS dataset retains in-frame rearrangements with V and J assigned. A fraction of the clones does not appear; measured against another copy, unresolved V genes explain less than half of the discrepancy, and the remainder lacks a known reason. That table gives V, J and clone size, and the DNA gave D and trimming. The sample yields some 120,000 clones; around four fifths were counted once. The top ten clones comprise over 2% of the sample.

Broad study findings and their caveats: The quantity of clinical and demographic metadata differed by source and by participant and was supplied without curation.

Sequencing was performed on peripheral blood. The rearranged chain carries TRBV25-1 and TRBJ1-4; matching of 5 bases hints at TRBD1 as the D gene. This receptor was taken from a man younger than 40 with acute or convalescent COVID-19. The CDR3 protein sequence reads: CASSEWAGRGEKLFF. The DNA is TGTGCCAGCAGTGAATGGGCAGGGCGGGGAGAAAAACTGTTTTTT.